These 18 T cell receptor beta chains share one sample of origin, sequenced in a study of cytomegalovirus exposure and HLA in healthy donors. 60 Vbeta and 13 Jbeta primers were used in PCR. Assay used: immunoSEQ multiplex PCR; TCRdb lists only in-frame clones, some missing. The sample carries more than 85,000 clones, approximately 71% recorded once. Sequences were obtained from PBMCs. These receptors all stem from a man in his forties in good health and CMV-seronegative.

The V and J genes are TRBV27 and TRBJ1-1; 7 nucleotides agree with TRBD1. The germline CDR1 and CDR2 sequences are MNHEY and SMNVEV (reference sequence). The ends lost 5 bases at V and 0 bases at J; junction bases unmatched: 15. The CDR3 is made up of 18 amino acids. CDR3 region: CASSHTIKSGQMNTEAFF. The DNA for the CDR3 is TGTGCCAGCAGTCACACTATCAAGTCGGGACAGATGAACACTGAAGCTTTCTTT.

This chain links TRBV29-1 with TRBJ1-1; 10 bases align to TRBD1. The J segment lost 3 bases and the V segment lost 4 bases, leaving 8 bases of the junction unmatched. The CDR3 runs 15 residues. The germline gives CDR1 SQVTM, CDR2 ANQGSEA. CDR3 bases: TGCAGCGTTGTAGGGACAGGGGTTGGTTACACTGAAGCTTTCTTT. Translation gives CSVVGTGVGYTEAFF.

This rearrangement joins TRBV4-3 to TRBJ2-1; D is unclear. Germline-derived CDR1 and CDR2 are LGHNA and YSLEER. This CDR3 contains 12 residues. V was pared by 0 bases and J by 11 bases, with 8 bases between. In DNA, the CDR3 is TGCGCCAGCAGCCAAGATTCCGGTCAGCAGTTCTTC. Residues: CASSQDSGQQFF.

This clone has just one count. The gene calls are TRBV18 and TRBJ1-4; no definite D call. Deletions cut 3 bases from V and 0 bases from J, with 8 bases between. Per germline, CDR1 KGHSH and CDR2 LQKENI. CDR3 length: 15 residues. The CDR3 DNA follows: TGTGCCAGCTCACCGGCGAGGGCAACTAATGAAAAACTGTTTTTT. Protein sequence: CASSPARATNEKLFF.

The chain uses TRBV4-3 and TRBJ1-2; 7 bases fit TRBD1. In germline, CDR1 is LGHNA, CDR2 YSLEER. J was trimmed by 8 bases and V by 0 bases; bases with no gene match: 15. This CDR3 contains 17 residues. CDR3 loop: CASSQDPLHGQVGGYTF. The CDR3 bases are TGCGCCAGCAGCCAAGATCCCCTCCACGGACAGGTGGGCGGCTACACCTTC.

The V call is TRBV5-1, the J call TRBJ1-1; 9 bases align to TRBD1. CDR1 is SGHRS and CDR2 is YFSETQ in the germline V gene. CDR3 size: 13 residues. V lost 7 bases, J lost 6 bases, and 7 bases stayed unmatched. CDR3 loop: CASGTGGESEAFF. The CDR3 bases are TGCGCCAGCGGCACAGGGGGCGAATCTGAAGCTTTCTTT.

The rearrangement uses TRBV7-9 and TRBJ2-1; D gene uncertain. The V end was cut by 0 bases, the J end by 0 bases, with 18 bases between. This CDR3 region has 19 residues. Germline-derived CDR1 and CDR2 are SEHNR and FQNEAQ (reference sequence). CDR3 nucleotide sequence: TGTGCCAGCAGCTTAGCCCTCGGTTCTCCGACAAGCTCCTACAATGAGCAGTTCTTC. This codes for CASSLALGSPTSSYNEQFF. Supplemented by reference TRBV7-9 and TRBJ2-1, the full variable domain reads DTGVSQNPRHKITKRGQNVTFRCDPISEHNRLYWYRQTLGQGPEFLTYFQNEAQLEKSRLLSDRFSAERPKGSFSTLEIQRTEQGDSAMYLCASSLALGSPTSSYNEQFFGPGTRLTVL.

This rearrangement joins TRBV6-1 to TRBJ2-5, with 9 bases aligning to TRBD2. This CDR3 has 15 amino acids. After removal of 7 bases from V and 3 bases from J, the junction contained 9 bases not matched to a gene. Germline V gives CDR1 MNHNS, CDR2 SASEGT. CDR3 region: CASTNGGGAKETQYF. The CDR3 DNA follows: TGTGCCAGCACTAATGGCGGGGGGGCTAAAGAGACCCAGTACTTC.

This chain uses TRBV5-4 with TRBJ2-7, with 11 bases that match TRBD1. The V gene's germline CDR1 is SGHNT and CDR2 YYREEE (reference sequence). The CDR3 is 15 residues long. V dropped 5 bases and J dropped 3; count of bases not matched to a gene: 7. Here the CDR3 reads CASSSPGQGGYEQYF. CDR3 nucleotides: TGTGCCAGCAGTTCCCCGGGACAGGGGGGCTACGAGCAGTACTTC.

The genes are TRBV7-9 and TRBJ2-7; 8 bases fit TRBD1. The germline CDR1 and CDR2 sequences are SEHNR and FQNEAQ (reference sequence). The CDR3 is made up of 13 amino acids. V trimming: 3 bases; J trimming: 4 bases; junction bases outside the gene matches: 2. The CDR3 bases are TGTGCCAGCAGCTTGACAGGGGATTACGAGCAGTACTTC. This codes for CASSLTGDYEQYF.

This clone was counted a few times. The chain recombines TRBV6-5 with TRBJ1-1; 8 nucleotides align to TRBD1. CDR1 and CDR2 from the germline V gene are MNHEY and SVGAGI. V lost 6 bases to trimming and J lost 7 bases; unmatched junction nucleotides: 10. The CDR3 spans 14 residues. CDR3 in DNA: TGTGCCAGCAGCCAGACAGGGACAGGCAGTGAAGCTTTCTTT. This encodes CASSQTGTGSEAFF.

This sequence joins TRBV7-2 and TRBJ2-3, with D tentatively TRBD2 (5 bases). Between the trimmed V and J ends, which lost 4 bases and 3 bases, there was a span of 11 bases. The germline V gene encodes CDR1 SGHTA and CDR2 FQGNSA. The CDR3 covers 14 residues. CDR3 in amino acids: CASSSAGLTDTQYF. As DNA, the CDR3 is TGTGCCAGCAGCTCTGCGGGTCTAACAGATACGCAGTATTTT.

This clone was seen once. CDR3: CASSQDQGRDTDTQYF. CDR3 nucleotide sequence: TGCGCCAGCAGCCAAGATCAGGGCAGGGACACAGATACGCAGTATTTT. V and J are TRBV4-1 and TRBJ2-3; D is possibly TRBD1 (5 bases). The CDR3 is 16 amino acids. Germline V CDR1 and CDR2: MGHRA, YSYEKL. Deletions cut 0 bases from V and 2 bases from J, with 12 bases between.

This clone appeared once. The chain joins TRBV19 to TRBJ2-7, with 7 bases lining up with TRBD1. Germline lookup yields CDR1 LNHDA and CDR2 SQIVND (reference sequence). This CDR3 has 14 residues. V shed 4 bases, J shed 3 bases, and the junction held 6 bases outside the gene matches. CDR3 sequence (DNA): TGTGCCAGTAGTACCGACAGGGCTGGCTACGAGCAGTACTTC. Amino acid sequence: CASSTDRAGYEQYF.

This clone is a singleton in its sample. The chain links TRBV6-1 to TRBJ1-6; TRBD1 might be the D (6 bases). This CDR3 region has 13 residues. V lost 5 bases and J lost 11, with 13 bases in between. The germline V gene has CDR1 MNHNS and CDR2 SASEGT. CDR3 DNA sequence: TGTGCCAGCAGTAGCACCAGGGGAGCACCCCTCCACTTT. Translation gives CASSSTRGAPLHF.

The rearrangement joins TRBV6-5 to TRBJ2-7; D perhaps matches TRBD1 (6 bases). The CDR3 extends over 14 amino acids. CDR1 is MNHEY and CDR2 is SVGAGI in the germline V gene. V was clipped by 6 bases and J by 0 bases, with 12 bases between them. The CDR3, as DNA: TGTGCCAGCAGCGTAGCACAGGGCTCCTACGAGCAGTACTTC. Translating gives CASSVAQGSYEQYF.

J is TRBJ2-7 and V is TRBV10-3, with unresolved D. V shed 3 bases and J shed 3 bases, with 12 bases lying between them. The CDR3 runs 14 residues. Germline lookup yields CDR1 ENHRY and CDR2 SYGVKD. In nucleotides, the CDR3 is TGTGCCATCAGTGAAAAGGTACAGCTCTACGAGCAGTACTTC. Translating gives CAISEKVQLYEQYF.

CDR3 sequence reads: CSVSHRGGEQFF. Here the CDR3 DNA reads TGCAGCGTTAGTCACAGGGGCGGTGAGCAGTTCTTC. The chain employs TRBV29-1 and TRBJ2-1; 7 nucleotides align to TRBD1. From germline, CDR1 is SQVTM and CDR2 ANQGSEA. Unmatched junction bases numbered 7, after V lost 5 bases and J lost 9 bases. This CDR3 region has 12 residues.